These 8 T cell receptor beta chains came from one sample sequenced in a study of T-cell memory formation after mild COVID-19. TCRdb redid the calling of the 5' RACE reads with MiXCR, one entry per CDR3 protein. The sample records 300,000 to 400,000 distinct CDR3 sequences, approximately 21% being singletons. Sample: PBMCs or a T cell subset sorted from them (not recorded which). The receptor set was obtained from an adult woman who had mild COVID-19 (a few samples of this study predate the infection). Cell type and time point are not known.

This chain links TRBV5-1 with TRBJ2-5; D may be TRBD2 (5 bases). Germline CDR1 is SGHRS and CDR2 is YFSETQ. The germline V and J ends were trimmed by 4 bases and 3 bases, with 13 bases remaining between them. The CDR3 sequence is 14 residues long. The CDR3 region is CASSQAASKETQYF. The CDR3, as DNA: TGCGCCAGCAGCCAAGCGGCTAGCAAAGAGACCCAGTACTTC.

This clonotype has more than one count but fewer than ten. J is TRBJ2-1 and V is TRBV11-3, with 16 bases lining up with TRBD2. With 4 bases clipped from V and 6 bases from J, the junction kept 6 bases outside the gene matches. CDR1 is SGHNT, CDR2 YENEEA, per germline. The CDR3 loop spans 17 amino acids. Here the CDR3 DNA reads TGTGCCAGCAGCTCCGGGACTAGCGGGAGGGCCGGCAATGAGCAGTTCTTC. Its protein is CASSSGTSGRAGNEQFF. Based on the CDR3 plus reference TRBV11-3 and TRBJ2-1, the full variable domain is EAGVVQSPRYKIIEKKQPVAFWCNPISGHNTLYWYLQNLGQGPELLIRYENEEAVDDSQLPKDRFSAERLKGVDSTLKIQPAELGDSAVYLCASSSGTSGRAGNEQFFGPGTRLTVL.

The gene calls are TRBV12-3 or TRBV12-4 and TRBJ1-1, with 7 bases lining up with TRBD1. This CDR3 is built from 12 residues. Trimming cost V 4 bases and J 10 bases; bases outside gene matches: 6. The CDR3, as DNA: TGTGCCAGCAGTTCGGGACAGCACATAGCTTTCTTT. Amino acid sequence: CASSSGQHIAFF.

The chain links TRBV24-1 to TRBJ2-2; D could derive from TRBD1 or TRBD2 (5 bases each). The CDR3 is made up of 16 amino acids. Deletions cut 4 bases from V and 4 bases from J, with 15 bases between. Germline values: CDR1 KGHDR, CDR2 SFDVKD. CDR3 protein: CATSELAGTITGELFF. CDR3 sequence (DNA): TGTGCCACCAGTGAGCTGGCCGGGACGATCACCGGGGAGCTGTTTTTT.

This clonotype was recorded only once. The V gene is TRBV20-1, the J gene TRBJ2-3; TRBD2 matches at 8 bases. CDR3 size: 17 residues. Losses at the gene ends were 5 bases for V and 4 bases for J; bases not matched to a gene: 17. CDR1 and CDR2 from the germline V gene are DFQATT and SNEGSKA (reference sequence). CDR3 in DNA: TGCAGTGCTCTCCCCCCCCCAAGGCGGGGGGCGGCAGATACGCAGTATTTT. This encodes CSALPPPRRGAADTQYF.

The rearrangement uses TRBV11-2 and TRBJ2-7, with TRBD2 matching over 14 bases. There are 17 residues in the CDR3. The trim removed 5 bases at V and 0 bases at J, leaving 6 bases unmatched. Per germline, CDR1 SGHAT and CDR2 FQNNGV. This CDR3 is CASSPGLAGELSYEQYF. CDR3 bases: TGTGCCAGCAGCCCGGGACTAGCGGGAGAACTCTCCTACGAGCAGTACTTC.

The chain is built from TRBV18 and TRBJ2-7; 7 nucleotides agree with TRBD1. CDR3 length: 14 amino acids. Germline CDR1 is KGHSH and CDR2 is LQKENI. Trimming at V came to 6 bases and at J to 2 bases, leaving 7 bases not matched to a gene. CDR3: CASSRDSGTYEQYF. The CDR3, as DNA: TGTGCCAGCTCCCGGGACAGCGGAACCTACGAGCAGTACTTC.

This clonotype was detected a few times. This chain joins TRBV15 and TRBJ1-2; 8 bases are a match to TRBD1. Germline CDR1 is LNHNV and CDR2 is YYDKDF (reference sequence). J lost 7 bases, V lost 1 base, and 14 bases had no gene match. This CDR3 comprises 17 residues. CDR3 amino acids: CATSRAARGRKGRGYTF. CDR3 DNA sequence: TGTGCCACCAGCAGAGCGGCCAGGGGGCGCAAGGGACGTGGCTACACCTTC.